The entry below describes one T cell receptor beta chain. The antigen is unknown. This sample was included in a study of blood T cells in healthy people across ages. Study-wide findings and caveats: Whereas aged donors had fewer naive CD4+ cells, long-lived donors had more of them and higher diversity.

A second PCR, run for roughly 7 to 12 cycles, used a sample-barcoded 5' primer plus a J-beta primer mix. The yield of each sample was at least 3 million CDR3-containing paired-end reads. TCRdb analysed the 5' RACE reads with MiXCR anew, one entry per CDR3 protein. Seen here are roughly 1,300,000 distinct CDR3 sequences, 45% to 70% observed once, and the top ten hold about 6.7%. The germline CDR1 and CDR2 sequences are MGHRA and YSYEKL. CDR3 size: 15 residues. V and J are TRBV4-1 and TRBJ2-4; 8 nucleotides align to TRBD2. Matching the DNA end better, TRBJ2-7 makes the J call doubtful. Sequenced: blood. The TCR comes from a man younger than 30 in good health. CDR3 in DNA: TGCGCCAGCAGCCAAGGGGGACTAGGGCTCCACGAGCAGTACTTC. Translating it yields CASSQGGLGLHEQYF.